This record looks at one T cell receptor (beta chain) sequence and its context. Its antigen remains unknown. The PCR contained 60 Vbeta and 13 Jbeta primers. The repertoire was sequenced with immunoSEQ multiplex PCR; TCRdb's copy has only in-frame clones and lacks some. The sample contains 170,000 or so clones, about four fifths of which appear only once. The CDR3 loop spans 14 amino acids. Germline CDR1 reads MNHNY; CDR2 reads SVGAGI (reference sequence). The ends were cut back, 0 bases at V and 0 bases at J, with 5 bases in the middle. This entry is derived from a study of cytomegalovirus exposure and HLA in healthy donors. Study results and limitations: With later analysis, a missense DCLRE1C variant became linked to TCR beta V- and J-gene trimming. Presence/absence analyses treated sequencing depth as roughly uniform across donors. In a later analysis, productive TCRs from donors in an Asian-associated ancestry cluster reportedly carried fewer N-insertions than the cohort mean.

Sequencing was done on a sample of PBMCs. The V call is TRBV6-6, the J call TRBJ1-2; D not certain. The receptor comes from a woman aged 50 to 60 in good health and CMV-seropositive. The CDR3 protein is CASSYSEANYGYTF. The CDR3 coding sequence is TGTGCCAGCAGTTACTCGGAGGCTAACTATGGCTACACCTTC.